This T cell receptor beta chain is from a study of T cell responses to AZD1222 COVID-19 vaccine. The wider study: Timing groups of about 4 and about 12 weeks for second doses were pooled.

Produced via immunoSEQ multiplex PCR; TCRdb's table is partial and in-frame only. The data show roughly 100,000 clones, 87% seen once. The sample here was peripheral blood, taken on day 0 of AZD1222 vaccination. The clonotype was recovered from an adult in good health.

The CDR3 reads CASTSSGTLYNEQFF. In nucleotides, the CDR3 is TGTGCCAGCACCTCCTCGGGGACACTCTACAATGAGCAGTTCTTC. The genes are TRBV28 and TRBJ2-1, with D tentatively TRBD1 (6 bases). This CDR3 region has 15 residues. The V end lost 7 bases, the J end lost 3 bases, and 16 bases lay between the germline ends. CDR1 and CDR2 (germline): MDHEN, SYDVKM.